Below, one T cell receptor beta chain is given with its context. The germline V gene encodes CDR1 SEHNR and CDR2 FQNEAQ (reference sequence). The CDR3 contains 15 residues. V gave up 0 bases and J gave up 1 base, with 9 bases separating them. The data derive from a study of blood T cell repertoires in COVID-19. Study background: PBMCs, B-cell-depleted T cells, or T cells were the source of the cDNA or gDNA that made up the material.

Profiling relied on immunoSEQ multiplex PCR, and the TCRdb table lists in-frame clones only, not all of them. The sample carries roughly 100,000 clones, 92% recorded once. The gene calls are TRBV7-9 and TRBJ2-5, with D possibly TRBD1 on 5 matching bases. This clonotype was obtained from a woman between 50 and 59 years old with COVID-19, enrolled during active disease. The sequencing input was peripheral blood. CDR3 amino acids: CASSLALGPQETQYF. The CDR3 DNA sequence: TGTGCCAGCAGCTTAGCCTTGGGGCCCCAAGAGACCCAGTACTTC.